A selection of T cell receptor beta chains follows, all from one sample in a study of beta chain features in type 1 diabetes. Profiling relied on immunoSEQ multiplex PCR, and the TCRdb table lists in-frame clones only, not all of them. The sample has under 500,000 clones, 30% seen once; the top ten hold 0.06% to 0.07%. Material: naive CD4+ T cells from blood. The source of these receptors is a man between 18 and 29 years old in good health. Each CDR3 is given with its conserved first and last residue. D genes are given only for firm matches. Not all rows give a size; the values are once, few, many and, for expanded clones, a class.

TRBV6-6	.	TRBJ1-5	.	CASTSQGNQPQHF	TGTGCCAGCACCAGTCAGGGTAATCAGCCCCAGCATTTT
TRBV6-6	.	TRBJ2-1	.	CASSPTGSQGDDEQFF	TGTGCCAGCAGCCCAACGGGAAGTCAGGGTGACGATGAGCAGTTCTTC
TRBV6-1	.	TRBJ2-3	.	CAGTLRGLSTDTQYF	TGTGCCGGAACCCTCAGGGGACTAAGCACAGATACGCAGTATTTT
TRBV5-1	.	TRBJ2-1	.	CASSQIETGSDEQFF	TGCGCCAGCAGCCAAATTGAAACAGGGTCCGATGAGCAGTTCTTC
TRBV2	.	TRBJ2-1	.	CASPSGNPPTYNEQFF	TGTGCCAGCCCCTCGGGGAATCCGCCTACCTACAATGAGCAGTTCTTC
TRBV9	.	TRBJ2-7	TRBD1	CASSKGASYEQYF	TGTGCCAGCAGTAAGGGGGCCAGCTACGAGCAGTACTTC
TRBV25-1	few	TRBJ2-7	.	CASTASGWGSYEQYF	TGTGCCAGCACCGCTAGTGGTTGGGGCTCCTACGAGCAGTACTTC
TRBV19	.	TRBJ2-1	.	CASSIGGGMDNEQFF	TGTGCCAGTAGTATTGGGGGAGGAATGGACAATGAGCAGTTCTTC
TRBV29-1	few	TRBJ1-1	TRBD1	CSVERGLNLVTEAFF	TGCAGCGTTGAAAGGGGGCTAAACCTGGTCACTGAAGCTTTCTTT
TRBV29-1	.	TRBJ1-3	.	CSVPLGPNTIYF	TGCAGCGTCCCGCTGGGCCCCAACACCATATATTTT
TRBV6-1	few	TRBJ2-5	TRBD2	CASSPSGSRETQYF	TGTGCCAGCAGTCCTAGCGGGAGCCGGGAGACCCAGTACTTC
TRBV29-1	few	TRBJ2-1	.	CSVVKDSYNEQFF	TGCAGCGTTGTCAAAGACTCCTACAATGAGCAGTTCTTC
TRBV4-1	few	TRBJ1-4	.	CASSQATGGFGTNEKLFF	TGCGCCAGCAGCCAAGCTACTGGGGGATTCGGGACTAATGAAAAACTGTTTTTT
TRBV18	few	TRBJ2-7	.	CASSRAGSYEQYF	TGTGCCAGCTCCCGAGCGGGCTCCTACGAGCAGTACTTC
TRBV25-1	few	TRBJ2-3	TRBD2	CASSASGRGRFTDTQYF	TGTGCCAGCAGTGCAAGCGGGAGAGGAAGATTCACAGATACGCAGTATTTT
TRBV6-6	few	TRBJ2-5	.	CASSYRGETQYF	TGTGCCAGCAGTTACAGGGGAGAGACCCAGTACTTC
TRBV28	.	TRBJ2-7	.	CASDGRVGTYEQYF	TGTGCCAGCGACGGACGGGTGGGTACCTACGAGCAGTACTTC
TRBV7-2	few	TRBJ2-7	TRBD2	CASSLESGSIYEQYF	TGTGCCAGCAGCTTAGAGAGCGGGAGTATCTACGAGCAGTACTTC
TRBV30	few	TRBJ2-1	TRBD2	CAWTTSGRYEQFF	TGTGCCTGGACTACTAGCGGGAGGTATGAGCAGTTCTTC
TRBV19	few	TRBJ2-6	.	CASSILRSGANVLTF	TGTGCCAGTAGTATTCTGCGCTCTGGGGCCAACGTCCTGACTTTC
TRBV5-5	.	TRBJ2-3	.	CASSDTGLRTDTQYF	TGTGCCAGCAGCGACACAGGGTTGAGAACAGATACGCAGTATTTT
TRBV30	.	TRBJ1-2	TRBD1	CAWRLSGQGYGYTF	TGTGCCTGGAGGCTATCCGGACAGGGATATGGCTACACCTTC
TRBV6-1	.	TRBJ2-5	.	CASSETGGETQYF	TGTGCCAGCAGTGAAACTGGGGGGGAGACCCAGTACTTC
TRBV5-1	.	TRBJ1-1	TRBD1	CASSGDSLNTEAFF	TGCGCCAGCAGCGGGGACAGCTTGAACACTGAAGCTTTCTTT
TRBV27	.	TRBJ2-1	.	CASSPERWWRHNEQFF	TGTGCCAGCAGCCCCGAAAGGTGGTGGAGGCACAATGAGCAGTTCTTC
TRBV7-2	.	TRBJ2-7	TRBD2	CASSLVTSGNSYEQYF	TGTGCCAGCAGCTTAGTAACTAGCGGGAACTCCTACGAGCAGTACTTC
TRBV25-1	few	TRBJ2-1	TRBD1	CASSGDRSSYNEQFF	TGTGCCAGCAGTGGGGACAGGAGCTCCTACAATGAGCAGTTCTTC
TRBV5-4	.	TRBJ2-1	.	CASSSSRDMNEQFF	TGTGCCAGCAGCTCGTCCCGGGACATGAATGAGCAGTTCTTC
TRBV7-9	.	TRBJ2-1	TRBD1	CASTSWSTGGAGIDNEQFF	TGTGCCAGCACATCATGGAGCACAGGGGGCGCGGGTATCGACAATGAGCAGTTCTTC